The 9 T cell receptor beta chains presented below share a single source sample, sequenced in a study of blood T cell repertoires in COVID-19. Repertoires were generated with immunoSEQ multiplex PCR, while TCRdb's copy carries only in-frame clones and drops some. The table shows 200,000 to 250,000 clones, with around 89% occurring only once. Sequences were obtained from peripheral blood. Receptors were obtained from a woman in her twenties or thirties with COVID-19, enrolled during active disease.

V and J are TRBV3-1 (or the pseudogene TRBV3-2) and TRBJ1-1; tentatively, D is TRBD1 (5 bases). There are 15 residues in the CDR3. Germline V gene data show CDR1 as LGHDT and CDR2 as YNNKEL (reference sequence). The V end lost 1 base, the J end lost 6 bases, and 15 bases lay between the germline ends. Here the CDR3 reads CASSQVPRVGPEAFF. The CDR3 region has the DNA TGTGCCAGCAGCCAAGTCCCCAGGGTGGGGCCTGAAGCTTTCTTT.

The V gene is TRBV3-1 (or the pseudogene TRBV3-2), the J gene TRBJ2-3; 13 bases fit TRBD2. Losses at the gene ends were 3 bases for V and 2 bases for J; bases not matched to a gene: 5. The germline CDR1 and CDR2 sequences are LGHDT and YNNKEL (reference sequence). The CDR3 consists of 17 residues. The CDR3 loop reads CASSQELAGGNTDTQYF. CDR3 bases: TGTGCCAGCAGCCAGGAACTAGCGGGAGGGAACACAGATACGCAGTATTTT.

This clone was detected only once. CDR3 sequence: CASSLARAGGRQFF. CDR3 sequence (DNA): TGTGCCAGCAGCTTAGCTCGAGCGGGGGGGCGGCAGTTCTTC. The J gene is TRBJ2-1, the V gene TRBV7-2; 10 bases are shared with TRBD2. The CDR3 loop spans 14 amino acids. The germline CDR1 and CDR2 sequences are SGHTA and FQGNSA. V shed 0 bases, J shed 12 bases, and the junction held 5 bases outside the gene matches. The full variable domain, rest sourced from reference TRBV7-2 and TRBJ2-1, is GAGVSQSPSNKVTEKGKDVELRCDPISGHTALYWYRQSLGQGLEFLIYFQGNSAPDKSGLPSDRFSAERTGGSVSTLTIQRTQQEDSAVYLCASSLARAGGRQFFGPGTRLTVL.

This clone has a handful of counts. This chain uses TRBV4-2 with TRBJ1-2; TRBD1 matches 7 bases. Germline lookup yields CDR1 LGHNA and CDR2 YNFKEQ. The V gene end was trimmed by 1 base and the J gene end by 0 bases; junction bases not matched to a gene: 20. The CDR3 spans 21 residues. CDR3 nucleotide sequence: TGTGCCAGCAGCCAAGGCGCCGGGGGACAGCCAGCCCCCCGAACTAACTATGGCTACACCTTC. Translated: CASSQGAGGQPAPRTNYGYTF.

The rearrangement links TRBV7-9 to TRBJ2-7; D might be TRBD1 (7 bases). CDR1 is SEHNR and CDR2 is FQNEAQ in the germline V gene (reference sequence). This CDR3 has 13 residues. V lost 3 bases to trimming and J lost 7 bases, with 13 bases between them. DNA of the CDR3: TGTGCCAGCAGCTTCGAGGGGGCGGGGGAGCAGTACGTC. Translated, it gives CASSFEGAGEQYV.

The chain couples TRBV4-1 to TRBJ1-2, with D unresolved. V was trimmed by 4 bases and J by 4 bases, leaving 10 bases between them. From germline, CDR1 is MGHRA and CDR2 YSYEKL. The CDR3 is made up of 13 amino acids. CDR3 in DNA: TGCGCCAGCAGCCTTGAAGCAGGCTATGGCTACACCTTC. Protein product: CASSLEAGYGYTF.

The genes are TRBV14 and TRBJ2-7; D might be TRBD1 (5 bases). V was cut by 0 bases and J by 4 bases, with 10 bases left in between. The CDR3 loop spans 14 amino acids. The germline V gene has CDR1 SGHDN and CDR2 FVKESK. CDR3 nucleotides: TGTGCCAGCAGCCAAGAAGGCAGGGTATACGAGCAGTACTTC. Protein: CASSQEGRVYEQYF. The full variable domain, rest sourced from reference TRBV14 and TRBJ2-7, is EAGVTQFPSHSVIEKGQTVTLRCDPISGHDNLYWYRRVMGKEIKFLLHFVKESKQDESGMPNNRFLAERTGGTYSTLKVQPAELEDSGVYFCASSQEGRVYEQYFGPGTRLTVT.

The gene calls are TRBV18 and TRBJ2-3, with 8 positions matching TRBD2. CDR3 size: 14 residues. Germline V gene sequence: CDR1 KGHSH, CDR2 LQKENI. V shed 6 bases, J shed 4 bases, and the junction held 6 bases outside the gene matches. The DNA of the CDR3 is TGTGCCAGCTCCCCCTCGGGGGGGCCAGATACGCAGTATTTT. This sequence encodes CASSPSGGPDTQYF.

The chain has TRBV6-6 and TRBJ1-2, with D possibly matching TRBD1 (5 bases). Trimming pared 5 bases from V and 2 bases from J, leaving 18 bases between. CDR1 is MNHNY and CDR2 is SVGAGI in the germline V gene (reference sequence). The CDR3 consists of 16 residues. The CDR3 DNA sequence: TGTGCCAGCAGTCCCCCTGGGAACAGGATGAACTATGGCTACACCTTC. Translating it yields CASSPPGNRMNYGYTF.